Only a few counts were recorded for the clone carrying this TCR beta chain. The data stem from a study of blood T cells in healthy people across ages. Sample-barcoded 5' priming and a J-beta primer mix drove a second PCR of about 7 to 11 cycles. TCRdb reprocessed the 5' RACE reads with MiXCR, giving one entry per CDR3 protein. The profile covers fewer than 2 million distinct CDR3 sequences, with around 40% appearing a single time and more than 20% taken by the ten largest. The CDR3 is 11 residues long. Trimming cost V 7 bases and J 7 bases, with 13 bases left between them. Germline loops: CDR1 DFQATT, CDR2 SNEGSKA (reference sequence).

This sequence originates from a human donor in good health. The sample was blood. The J gene is TRBJ1-1, the V gene TRBV20-1; the D is unclear. The CDR3 sequence: CSGSGSREAFF. The CDR3 DNA reads TGCAGTGGAAGCGGCAGCCGTGAAGCTTTCTTT.